The 29 T cell receptor beta chains given below trace back to one sample, sequenced in a study of T cell responses to AZD1222 COVID-19 vaccine. Generated by immunoSEQ multiplex PCR, the TCRdb table keeps only in-frame clones and is missing some. The repertoire consists of about 180,000 clones, with around nine tenths occurring once and the leading ten covering more than 9%. Sequenced material: peripheral blood, taken 28 days after the second AZD1222 dose. All receptors come from an adult who received the AZD1222 COVID-19 vaccine.

Only a few counts were recorded for this clone. The J gene is TRBJ2-2, the V gene TRBV19, with 9 bases fitting TRBD1. Germline CDR1 LNHDA, CDR2 SQIVND (reference sequence). CDR3 size: 14 residues. V shed 5 bases, J shed 7 bases, and the junction held 5 bases outside the gene matches. The CDR3 loop reads CASSVTGGGGELFF. The CDR3 bases are TGTGCCAGTAGTGTAACAGGGGGCGGCGGGGAGCTGTTTTTT.

The chain couples TRBV6-5 to TRBJ1-1, with D tentatively TRBD1 (6 bases). The CDR3 has 15 amino acids. Trimming pared 7 bases from V and 3 bases from J, leaving 18 bases between. Germline CDR1 MNHEY, CDR2 SVGAGI. The CDR3 coding sequence is TGTGCCAGCACCTACGCGGGGGCAGGGGACACTGAAGCTTTCTTT. Its protein is CASTYAGAGDTEAFF.

The chain combines TRBV28 with TRBJ2-2; D gene uncertain. V lost 2 bases and J 8 bases, leaving 6 bases between the germline ends. The CDR3 length is 12 residues. CDR1 and CDR2 from the germline V gene are MDHEN and SYDVKM. Here the CDR3 DNA reads TGTGCCAGCAGTTTAATGGCGGGGGAGCTGTTTTTT. It translates to CASSLMAGELFF.

A few counts support this clone. V and J are TRBV5-1 and TRBJ2-7; possibly TRBD1 for D (6 bases). The CDR3 sequence is 16 residues long. Trimming removed 0 bases from V and 2 bases from J, with 15 bases in between. CDR1 is SGHRS, CDR2 YFSETQ, per germline. CDR3 DNA: TGCGCCAGCAGCTTGGCCCTTACAGGGTCCCCCTACGAGCAGTACTTC. Its translation: CASSLALTGSPYEQYF.

The chain recombines TRBV13 with TRBJ1-3, with TRBD1 as a possible D gene (5 bases). Germline V gives CDR1 PRHDT, CDR2 FYEKMQ (reference sequence). V dropped 4 bases and J dropped 2 bases, with 9 bases sitting between them. There are 14 residues in the CDR3. CDR3 sequence: CASSSAGTGNTIYF. The CDR3 DNA reads TGTGCCAGCAGCTCAGCAGGGACTGGAAACACCATATATTTT.

This rearrangement joins TRBV5-6 to TRBJ2-6; 12 bases agree with TRBD2. Germline loops: CDR1 SGHDT, CDR2 YYEEEE. The V and J ends lost 6 bases and 1 base, in that order; junction bases with no gene match: 5. CDR3 length: 17 residues. The DNA of the CDR3 is TGTGCCAGCATAGGACTAGCGGGGTTTTCTGGGGCCAACGTCCTGACTTTC. Amino acids: CASIGLAGFSGANVLTF.

The chain has TRBV24-1 and TRBJ1-5; maybe TRBD1 (5 bases). The CDR3 length is 18 residues. The germline V gene encodes CDR1 KGHDR and CDR2 SFDVKD. The V gene lost 8 bases and the J gene lost 0 bases, with 22 bases spanning the gap. CDR3 loop: CATKYRHYPFDSNQPQHF. In DNA form, the CDR3 reads TGTGCCACCAAGTACAGGCATTATCCGTTTGATAGCAATCAGCCCCAGCATTTT.

This clone was observed a few times. The V call is TRBV27, the J call TRBJ1-4, with D maybe TRBD1 (6 bases). The CDR3 spans 15 residues. Trimming shortened V by 6 bases and J by 7 bases, and 18 bases separated the two germline ends. The germline V gene has CDR1 MNHEY and CDR2 SMNVEV (reference sequence). This CDR3 reads CASSPSGGWGEKLFF. DNA for the CDR3: TGTGCCAGCAGCCCCTCGGGGGGCTGGGGTGAAAAACTGTTTTTT.

The J gene is TRBJ2-2, the V gene TRBV5-1; the D gene could be TRBD1 or TRBD2 (5 bases each). V gave up 4 bases and J gave up 6 bases, with 16 bases separating them. The CDR3 is made up of 15 amino acids. CDR1 and CDR2 (germline): SGHRS, YFSETQ. The chain's CDR3 is CASSTRDARAGELFF. DNA of the CDR3: TGCGCCAGCAGCACCCGGGACGCACGGGCCGGGGAGCTGTTTTTT. Combining the CDR3 with reference TRBV5-1 and TRBJ2-2 gives the whole variable domain KAGVTQTPRYLIKTRGQQVTLSCSPISGHRSVSWYQQTPGQGLQFLFEYFSETQRNKGNFPGRFSGRQFSNSRSEMNVSTLELGDSALYLCASSTRDARAGELFFGEGSRLTVL.

This chain uses TRBV7-3 with TRBJ1-1; 9 bases are shared with TRBD1. Germline CDR1 SGHTA, CDR2 FQGTGA. The CDR3 contains 14 residues. J gave up 3 bases and V 6 bases, and 5 bases lay outside the gene matches. This CDR3 is CASSQTGGDTEAFF. The CDR3 coding sequence is TGTGCCAGCAGTCAGACAGGGGGGGACACTGAAGCTTTCTTT.

The V and J genes are TRBV7-2 and TRBJ2-5; no reliable D call. The V end lost 5 bases, the J end lost 1 base, and 11 bases lay between the germline ends. The germline V gene has CDR1 SGHTA and CDR2 FQGNSA. The CDR3 length is 14 residues. The CDR3 reads CASSPGGPQETQYF. The CDR3 nucleotides read TGTGCCAGCAGCCCGGGTGGACCCCAAGAGACCCAGTACTTC.

J is TRBJ1-1 and V is TRBV2; 7 nucleotides line up with TRBD1. After removal of 7 bases from V and 3 bases from J, the junction contained 14 bases not matched to a gene. CDR1 SNHLY and CDR2 FYNNEI come from the germline V gene. The CDR3 runs 16 residues. In DNA form, the CDR3 reads TGTGCCAGCAAAGAACCAGGGGGGCGAGGGGACACTGAAGCTTTCTTT. Translated, it gives CASKEPGGRGDTEAFF.

The chain recombines TRBV7-8 with TRBJ1-5, with 7 bases lining up with TRBD1. The germline CDR1 and CDR2 sequences are SGHVS and FQNEAQ. After removal of 8 bases from V and 6 bases from J, the junction contained 10 bases not matched to a gene. This CDR3 comprises 14 residues. CDR3 loop: CASSGGGGFQPQHF. CDR3 coding DNA: TGTGCCAGCTCCGGGGGAGGGGGCTTTCAGCCCCAGCATTTT. The whole variable domain, remainder taken from reference TRBV7-8 and TRBJ1-5, is GAGVSQSPRYKVAKRGQDVALRCDPISGHVSLFWYQQALGQGPEFLTYFQNEAQLDKSGLPSDRFFAERPEGSVSTLKIQRTQQEDSAVYLCASSGGGGFQPQHFGDGTRLSIL.

This clone was observed once. This sequence joins TRBV2 and TRBJ2-5, with TRBD1 as a possible D gene (5 bases). The V end was cut by 6 bases, the J end by 3 bases, with 11 bases between. Germline V gene lookup returns CDR1 SNHLY and CDR2 FYNNEI. This CDR3 has 13 residues. CDR3 coding DNA: TGTGCCAGCAGGCAAGGGGAAGAAGAGACCCAGTACTTC. As protein: CASRQGEEETQYF.

The rearrangement uses TRBV6-5 and TRBJ2-1; the D is unclear. CDR1 MNHEY and CDR2 SVGAGI come from the germline V gene. The CDR3 extends over 15 amino acids. The V and J ends lost 7 bases and 0 bases respectively, with 13 bases between them. The CDR3 coding sequence is TGTGCCAGCACCAATCAAGCCAGCTCCTACAATGAGCAGTTCTTC. Protein product: CASTNQASSYNEQFF.

The chain carries TRBV28 and TRBJ2-3; perhaps TRBD2 as D (6 bases). Trimming shortened V by 7 bases and J by 4 bases, and 15 bases separated the two germline ends. Germline V CDR1 and CDR2: MDHEN, SYDVKM. The length of the CDR3 is 14 residues. The CDR3 DNA reads TGTGCCAGCATGGGGACTCCGGTGCCAGATACGCAGTATTTT. Translation: CASMGTPVPDTQYF.

The rearrangement uses TRBV7-8 and TRBJ2-7; D is unresolved. CDR1 is SGHVS and CDR2 is FQNEAQ in the germline V gene. V lost 2 bases and J lost 4, with 9 bases in between. This CDR3 spans 13 amino acids. In nucleotides, the CDR3 is TGTGCCAGCAGCTTAACCCGACTGTACGAGCAGTACTTC. Translated: CASSLTRLYEQYF.

The chain is built from TRBV5-1 and TRBJ2-2, with TRBD2 matching over 11 bases. The trim removed 2 bases at V and 5 bases at J, leaving 5 bases unmatched. Germline-derived CDR1 and CDR2 are SGHRS and YFSETQ. CDR3 length: 16 amino acids. The CDR3 DNA follows: TGCGCCAGCAGCTTTAGCGGGGGGGCCCGGACCGGGGAGCTGTTTTTT. This gives the protein CASSFSGGARTGELFF.

The rearrangement joins TRBV7-2 to TRBJ1-2, with 9 positions matching TRBD1. CDR1 SGHTA and CDR2 FQGNSA come from the germline V gene. The CDR3 is 15 amino acids. J gave up 4 bases and V 6 bases, and 9 bases lay outside the gene matches. CDR3 residues: CASSSGTGSFYGYTF. In DNA form, the CDR3 reads TGTGCCAGCAGTTCCGGGACAGGGTCGTTCTATGGCTACACCTTC. The full variable domain, in which reference TRBV7-2 and TRBJ1-2 provide the parts outside the CDR3, is GAGVSQSPSNKVTEKGKDVELRCDPISGHTALYWYRQSLGQGLEFLIYFQGNSAPDKSGLPSDRFSAERTGGSVSTLTIQRTQQEDSAVYLCASSSGTGSFYGYTFGSGTRLTVV.

The chain joins TRBV6-6 to TRBJ1-6; unclear D gene. Germline V CDR1 and CDR2: MNHNY, SVGAGI (reference sequence). Trimming removed 6 bases from V and 10 bases from J, with 7 bases in between. The CDR3 contains 11 residues. For the CDR3, the DNA is TGTGCCAGCAGAACGGGGTCACCCCTCCACTTT. Encoded protein: CASRTGSPLHF.

In its sample, this clone was seen a few times. The rearrangement links TRBV7-2 to TRBJ2-6, with 11 bases fitting TRBD1. CDR1 and CDR2 from the germline V gene are SGHTA and FQGNSA. With 6 bases clipped from V and 1 base from J, the junction kept 5 bases outside the gene matches. This CDR3 has 17 amino acids. CDR3 in DNA: TGTGCCAGCAGGGCCGGGACAGGGGGTTCTGGGGCCAACGTCCTGACTTTC. Amino acid sequence: CASRAGTGGSGANVLTF.

The chain employs TRBV5-1 and TRBJ2-7, with TRBD2 as a possible D gene (6 bases). Germline loops: CDR1 SGHRS, CDR2 YFSETQ. This CDR3 is built from 15 residues. The ends were cut back, 4 bases at V and 0 bases at J, with 14 bases in the middle. In DNA, the CDR3 is TGCGCCAGCAGCCTCACCAGCGGGTCCTCCTACGAGCAGTACTTC. Its translation is CASSLTSGSSYEQYF.

V is TRBV19 and J is TRBJ2-7; 9 bases fit TRBD2. V shed 4 bases, J shed 6 bases, and the junction held 10 bases outside the gene matches. Germline CDR1 and CDR2: LNHDA and SQIVND (reference sequence). CDR3 size: 15 residues. CDR3 loop: CASSSPAGGSTEQYF. The CDR3 DNA sequence: TGTGCCAGTAGTAGCCCAGCGGGGGGCTCGACCGAGCAGTACTTC.

The V and J genes are TRBV27 and TRBJ1-1; D possibly corresponds to TRBD1 (6 bases). Germline loops: CDR1 MNHEY, CDR2 SMNVEV (reference sequence). The CDR3 contains 13 residues. Trimming pared 6 bases from V and 10 bases from J, leaving 18 bases between. CDR3 protein: CASSYVQGALAFF. In DNA, the CDR3 is TGTGCCAGCAGCTATGTACAGGGCGCACTAGCTTTCTTT.

The chain carries TRBV6-6 and TRBJ1-5; D call uncertain. This CDR3 is 15 amino acids long. CDR1 is MNHNY, CDR2 SVGAGI, per germline (reference sequence). V was shortened by 0 bases and J by 2 bases, with 8 bases between the two germline ends. The CDR3 DNA follows: TGTGCCAGCAGTTACTCGAGTCATGGCAATCAGCCCCAGCATTTT. As protein: CASSYSSHGNQPQHF.

The rearrangement links TRBV6-1 to TRBJ1-5; tentative D call: TRBD1 (6 bases). V was trimmed by 3 bases and J by 7 bases, leaving 13 bases between them. The germline V gene encodes CDR1 MNHNS and CDR2 SASEGT. The CDR3 loop spans 14 amino acids. The CDR3: CASSDLGGGQPQHF. The CDR3 nucleotides are TGTGCCAGCAGTGATCTGGGGGGCGGGCAGCCCCAGCATTTT.

The chain joins TRBV2 to TRBJ1-2, with 7 bases matching TRBD1. CDR1 and CDR2 from the germline V gene are SNHLY and FYNNEI. The CDR3 is made up of 16 amino acids. V lost 3 bases and J lost 0; bases outside the gene matches: 7. DNA for the CDR3: TGTGCCAGCAGTGACGGGACAGCCTCTTCTAACTATGGCTACACCTTC. Encoded protein: CASSDGTASSNYGYTF.

This clone was observed a single time. The gene calls are TRBV7-6 and TRBJ2-7, with 9 bases aligning to TRBD2. The CDR3 totals 15 residues. In germline, CDR1 is SGHVS, CDR2 FNYEAQ. V trimming: 4 bases; J trimming: 6 bases; junction bases outside the gene matches: 10. Here the CDR3 reads CASSSVGTSPSEQYF. The CDR3 DNA follows: TGTGCCAGCAGCTCCGTAGGGACTAGCCCAAGCGAGCAGTACTTC.

This chain links TRBV12-5 with TRBJ2-1; 8 bases align to TRBD2. CDR3 size: 18 residues. The germline CDR1 and CDR2 sequences are LGHNT and FRNRAP. Trimming cost V 1 base and J 0 bases; bases outside gene matches: 8. In nucleotides, the CDR3 is TGTGCTAGTGGTTTGGGACTTAGCGGGGTTAACTCCTACAATGAGCAGTTCTTC. This codes for CASGLGLSGVNSYNEQFF.